Listed below are T cell receptor beta chains from one sample, sequenced in a study of CD8+CD57+ T cells in acquired aplastic anemia. TCRdb used MiXCR to reprocess the reads, holding one entry per CDR3 protein. The table shows roughly 58,000 distinct CDR3 sequences, with about 54% occurring only once. Sequenced material: sorted CD4+, CD8+, or CD8+CD57+ T cells (not recorded which) from PBMCs. The source is a human donor in good health, serving as a control. Each CDR3 is given with its conserved first and last residue. A D gene is named only where the DNA matches it firmly. For some rows the clone size is stated as once, few or many, or as a class when expanded; others skip it.

J | D | V | size | CDR3 | DNA
TRBJ1-1 | - | TRBV5-1 | many | CASSPLGEDTEAFF | TGCGCCAGCAGCCCGCTAGGGGAGGACACTGAAGCTTTCTTT
TRBJ2-3 | - | TRBV7-2 | medium-sized | CASSLIASDTQYF | TGTGCCAGCAGCTTAATTGCTTCAGATACGCAGTATTTT
TRBJ2-3 | - | TRBV24-1 | medium-sized | CATSDLQRDTQYF | TGTGCCACCAGTGATTTGCAACGGGATACGCAGTATTTT
TRBJ1-6 | TRBD1 | TRBV9 | - | CARIRDRNSPLHF | TGTGCCAGGATCCGGGACAGGAATTCACCCCTCCACTTT
TRBJ2-1 | - | TRBV6-4 | many | CASTQEGGSYNEQFF | TGTGCCAGCACCCAAGAGGGGGGGTCCTACAATGAGCAGTTCTTC
TRBJ1-4 | TRBD1 | TRBV30 | - | CAWSLNRGLGEKLFF | TGTGCCTGGAGCCTAAACAGGGGGCTAGGGGAAAAACTGTTTTTT
TRBJ1-5 | - | TRBV2 | few | CASSEAGSNQPQHF | TGTGCCAGCAGTGAAGCAGGAAGCAATCAGCCCCAGCATTTT
TRBJ2-3 | - | TRBV7-3 | - | CASSYGGIGTDTQYF | TGTGCCAGCAGCTATGGTGGTATCGGCACAGATACGCAGTATTTT
TRBJ2-1 | - | TRBV11-1 | - | CASSLGLARASSYNEQFF | TGTGCCAGCAGCTTAGGACTGGCTAGGGCTAGCTCCTACAATGAGCAGTTCTTC
TRBJ1-6 | TRBD1 | TRBV6-1 | many | CASRRQGQSPLHF | TGTGCCAGCAGGCGACAGGGTCAATCACCCCTCCACTTT
TRBJ2-7 | - | TRBV19 | - | CASSQGEAYEQYF | TGTGCCAGTAGTCAGGGGGAGGCCTACGAGCAGTACTTC
TRBJ2-7 | - | TRBV27 | - | CASSLSQYSSYEQYF | TGTGCCAGCAGTTTGTCACAGTATAGCTCCTATGAACAGTACTTC
TRBJ2-1 | - | TRBV25-1 | many | CASSDRTTVENEQFF | TGTGCCAGCAGTGACAGGACTACCGTTGAAAATGAGCAGTTCTTC
TRBJ1-1 | - | TRBV29-1 | - | CSGGGTNTEAFF | TGCAGCGGGGGGGGAACGAACACTGAAGCTTTCTTT
TRBJ2-7 | TRBD2 | TRBV20-1 | many | CSARAGRELHEQYF | TGCAGTGCTAGAGCAGGGCGGGAGCTCCACGAGCAGTACTTC
TRBJ2-7 | - | TRBV10-3 | - | CAISGGGRGADLHSYEQYF | TGTGCCATCAGTGGCGGTGGTCGGGGGGCGGACTTACACTCCTACGAGCAGTACTTC
TRBJ1-2 | - | TRBV7-9 | - | CASRDDSLYGYTF | TGTGCCAGCAGAGATGACAGCCTCTATGGCTACACCTTC
TRBJ2-7 | - | TRBV15 | - | CATSRAPLGEQYF | TGTGCCACCAGCAGAGCGCCCTTAGGCGAGCAGTACTTC
TRBJ1-6 | - | TRBV10-3 | - | CAISELRGGNHSPLHF | TGTGCCATCAGTGAACTCCGAGGAGGGAATCATTCACCCCTCCACTTT
TRBJ1-6 | TRBD1 | TRBV9 | medium-sized | CASSVTGTDNSPLHF | TGTGCCAGCAGCGTTACCGGGACAGACAATTCACCCCTCCACTTT
TRBJ1-1 | - | TRBV9 | once | CASSAVQAPNTEAFF | TGTGCCAGCAGCGCAGTACAGGCACCGAACACTGAAGCTTTCTTT
TRBJ1-2 | - | TRBV6-1 | - | CASTTTGDRRRIGYTF | TGTGCCAGCACAACAACAGGAGACAGGAGGAGGATTGGCTACACCTTC
TRBJ2-7 | TRBD2 | TRBV11-1 | - | CASSFLLAGAADEQYF | TGTGCCAGCAGCTTCCTACTAGCGGGGGCTGCTGACGAGCAGTACTTC
TRBJ1-1 | - | TRBV30 | many | CAWTRGHTEAFF | TGTGCCTGGACCCGAGGTCACACTGAAGCTTTCTTT
TRBJ1-2 | - | TRBV29-1 | few | CSVLRGNYGYTF | TGCAGCGTGTTGAGGGGGAACTATGGCTACACCTTC
TRBJ2-5 | - | TRBV10-2 | - | CASSEGKGGGREKTQYF | TGCGCCAGCAGTGAGGGAAAGGGTGGGGGAAGGGAAAAGACCCAGTACTTC
TRBJ2-3 | - | TRBV24-1 | - | CATSDPGGNQDTQYF | TGTGCCACCAGTGACCCGGGGGGCAATCAGGATACGCAGTATTTT
TRBJ2-7 | TRBD2 | TRBV20-1 | - | CSARDSRLAAEQYF | TGCAGTGCTAGAGATAGTCGACTAGCGGCCGAGCAGTACTTC
TRBJ2-2 | - | TRBV19 | many | CASSVRQAARVRTGELFF | TGTGCCAGTAGTGTTAGACAGGCTGCTAGAGTTCGTACCGGGGAGCTGTTTTTT
TRBJ2-5 | - | TRBV13 | - | CASSFRDEETQYF | TGTGCCAGCAGTTTCCGAGACGAAGAGACCCAGTACTTC
TRBJ2-7 | TRBD1 | TRBV20-1 | - | CSARLGDRGNEQYF | TGCAGTGCTAGATTGGGAGACAGGGGCAACGAGCAGTACTTC
TRBJ2-7 | TRBD2 | TRBV11-2 | many | CASSRVGSGSVSYEQYF | TGTGCCAGCAGCCGAGTTGGTAGCGGGAGTGTCTCCTACGAGCAGTACTTC
TRBJ1-2 | - | TRBV20-1 | many | CSARALDRSVNYGYTF | TGCAGTGCTAGAGCTTTGGACCGATCCGTTAACTATGGCTACACCTTC
TRBJ1-1 | - | TRBV30 | few | CAWSVSKDWWGTEAFF | TGTGCCTGGAGTGTATCCAAGGACTGGTGGGGCACTGAAGCTTTCTTT
TRBJ1-6 | - | TRBV9 | many | CASSSQTGTGNSPLHF | TGTGCCAGCAGCTCTCAGACCGGGACGGGTAATTCACCCCTCCACTTT
TRBJ1-5 | TRBD1 | TRBV11-1 | many | CASSWDRAAPQHF | TGTGCCAGCAGCTGGGACAGGGCGGCGCCCCAGCATTTT
TRBJ2-7 | TRBD1 | TRBV5-4 | many | CASSLQGAHEQYF | TGTGCCAGCAGCTTACAGGGGGCCCACGAGCAGTACTTC
TRBJ1-2 | - | TRBV29-1 | - | CSVEDRGRGGYTF | TGCAGCGTTGAAGATCGGGGGCGGGGTGGCTACACCTTC
TRBJ1-2 | - | TRBV20-1 | - | CSASPGATIANYGYTF | TGCAGTGCTAGCCCGGGGGCGACCATAGCTAACTATGGCTACACCTTC
TRBJ2-7 | - | TRBV15 | - | CATSSFGLSGLNEQYF | TGTGCCACCAGCAGCTTCGGGTTGAGCGGGCTTAACGAGCAGTACTTC
TRBJ2-2 | - | TRBV19 | - | CASSIGQGKPFF | TGTGCCAGTAGTATCGGCCAGGGTAAGCCGTTTTTT
TRBJ2-7 | TRBD2 | TRBV7-8 | few | CASTSGSYEQYF | TGTGCCAGTACTAGCGGCTCCTACGAGCAGTACTTC
TRBJ1-3 | - | TRBV18 | - | CASSSTGHISGNTIYF | TGTGCCAGCTCAAGTACGGGACACATCTCTGGAAACACCATATATTTT
TRBJ2-3 | TRBD2 | TRBV2 | many | CASSDESGIRTDTQYF | TGTGCCAGCAGTGATGAGAGCGGGATTAGAACAGATACGCAGTATTTT
TRBJ1-3 | TRBD1 | TRBV12-3/TRBV12-4 | many | CASRRTGGTGNTIYF | TGTGCCAGCAGGAGAACAGGGGGCACTGGAAACACCATATATTTT
TRBJ2-1 | TRBD2 | TRBV5-1 | - | CASSKNHPGTSGSYNEQFF | TGCGCCAGCAGTAAGAACCATCCCGGGACTAGCGGTTCCTACAATGAGCAGTTCTTC
TRBJ2-3 | TRBD2 | TRBV10-3 | - | CAISEIAGLSTDTQYF | TGTGCCATCAGTGAAATAGCGGGGTTGAGCACAGATACGCAGTATTTT
TRBJ2-7 | TRBD1 | TRBV24-1 | few | CATSSGTGGHGQYF | TGTGCCACCAGCTCCGGGACAGGGGGCCACGGGCAGTACTTC
TRBJ1-1 | - | TRBV24-1 | - | CATGGLAGNTEAFF | TGTGCCACCGGGGGACTAGCGGGAAACACCGAAGCTTTCTTT
TRBJ1-2 | TRBD1 | TRBV10-3 | - | CAISEGTGDGYTF | TGTGCCATCAGTGAGGGGACAGGGGACGGCTACACCTTC
TRBJ2-1 | TRBD2 | TRBV10-3 | many | CAISESFPLAGSTADEQFF | TGTGCCATCAGTGAGTCTTTCCCGCTAGCGGGAAGTACGGCGGATGAGCAGTTCTTC